These 22 T cell receptor beta chains share one sample of origin, sequenced in a study of shared clonotypes between healthy human individuals. Assay used: immunoSEQ multiplex PCR; TCRdb lists only in-frame clones, some missing. Altogether approximately 1,500,000 clones are present, 95% to 99% being singletons, with the ten largest covering 0.4% to 0.55%. The sequenced sample was naive CD4+ T cells sorted from blood. The subset was: CD45RA+ positively selected. The receptors come from a man aged 25-45 years in good health.

The rearrangement uses TRBV30 and TRBJ1-1, with D perhaps matching TRBD1 (5 bases). Germline V gene data show CDR1 as GTSNPN and CDR2 as SVGIG (reference sequence). The CDR3 length is 15 residues. The V and J ends lost 5 bases and 0 bases respectively, with 16 bases between them. The CDR3 here is CAWAGVGDMNTEAFF. CDR3 sequence (DNA): TGTGCCTGGGCGGGGGTAGGGGATATGAACACTGAAGCTTTCTTT. The entire variable domain, with the rest obtained from reference TRBV30 and TRBJ1-1, is as follows: SQTIHQWPATLVQPVGSPLSLECTVEGTSNPNLYWYRQAAGRGLQLLFYSVGIGQISSEVPQNLSASRPQDRQFILSSKKLLLSDSGFYLCAWAGVGDMNTEAFFGQGTRLTVV.

The gene calls are TRBV7-3 and TRBJ2-1; 11 bases are shared with TRBD2. Trimming cost V 4 bases and J 5 bases; bases outside gene matches: 10. The CDR3 has 17 amino acids. Germline V gives CDR1 SGHTA, CDR2 FQGTGA. The DNA of the CDR3 is TGTGCCAGCAGCTCGGACGGAAATAGCGGGAGGGACAATGAGCAGTTCTTC. The encoded protein is CASSSDGNSGRDNEQFF.

The chain joins TRBV28 to TRBJ2-4, with D possibly being TRBD1 (6 bases). Deletions cut 4 bases from V and 0 bases from J, with 19 bases between. The CDR3 loop spans 18 amino acids. The germline CDR1 and CDR2 sequences are MDHEN and SYDVKM. This CDR3 is CASSSGQLWALAKNIQYF. In DNA, the CDR3 is TGTGCCAGCAGTTCCGGACAGCTTTGGGCCTTAGCCAAAAACATTCAGTACTTC.

V gene TRBV21-1 combines with J gene TRBJ2-3. TRBV21-1 is termed a pseudogene. This CDR3 has 15 residues. The CDR3 sequence: CASSINFKTTDTQYF. As DNA, the CDR3 is TGTGCCAGCAGCATTAACTTTAAGACGACAGATACGCAGTATTTT.

The genes are TRBV18 and TRBJ2-2; 8 bases are a match to TRBD1. Germline assignment: CDR1 KGHSH and CDR2 LQKENI. CDR3 length: 15 amino acids. Germline trimming cut 6 bases from V and 2 bases from J; bases unmatched to any gene: 5. In DNA, the CDR3 is TGTGCCAGCTCCATTACAGGGGGAAACACCGGGGAGCTGTTTTTT. Its protein is CASSITGGNTGELFF.

The chain joins TRBV11-2 to TRBJ2-7; D uncertain. V shed 6 bases and J shed 6 bases, with 15 bases lying between them. The CDR3 is 13 amino acids. CDR1 is SGHAT, CDR2 FQNNGV, per germline. The CDR3 DNA reads TGTGCCAGCAGTCGCGAGCTAACCGGCGAGCAGTACTTC. Encoded protein: CASSRELTGEQYF.

This clone appeared once. The gene calls are TRBV4-1 and TRBJ2-2; 14 nucleotides align to TRBD2. Losses at the gene ends were 2 bases for V and 8 bases for J; bases not matched to a gene: 7. This CDR3 is 17 amino acids long. Per germline, CDR1 MGHRA and CDR2 YSYEKL. The CDR3 spells CASSQPTSGRAAGELFF. The CDR3 DNA is TGCGCCAGCAGCCAACCGACTAGCGGGAGGGCGGCGGGGGAGCTGTTTTTT.

The rearrangement joins TRBV7-9 to TRBJ2-2; D remains unclear. The CDR3 has 15 amino acids. Germline V gene data show CDR1 as SEHNR and CDR2 as FQNEAQ (reference sequence). The V gene lost 4 bases and the J gene lost 4 bases, with 13 bases spanning the gap. The CDR3 DNA reads TGTGCCAGCAGCTCCGGGCGAGGTGCCACCGGGGAGCTGTTTTTT. Its translation is CASSSGRGATGELFF.

The genes are TRBV7-9 and TRBJ2-1; weak D call: TRBD2 (5 bases). The CDR3 runs to 15 residues. V shed 3 bases and J shed 6 bases, with 15 bases lying between them. Germline V gene sequence: CDR1 SEHNR, CDR2 FQNEAQ (reference sequence). The CDR3 loop reads CASSFGVGPPNEQFF. The CDR3 bases are TGTGCCAGCAGCTTCGGGGTTGGCCCACCCAATGAGCAGTTCTTC.

The genes are TRBV6-4 and TRBJ2-1; 7 bases fit TRBD1. The CDR3 length is 12 residues. V was clipped by 1 base and J by 13 bases; unmatched bases: 4. Looked up from germline, CDR1 is MRHNA and CDR2 is SNTAGT. The CDR3 DNA follows: TGTGCCAGCAGTGACTGGCAGGGGGATCAGTTCTTC. This translates into CASSDWQGDQFF.

The chain couples TRBV18 to TRBJ1-4; no reliable D call. Germline V gene lookup returns CDR1 KGHSH and CDR2 LQKENI. CDR3 length equals 14 residues. V was shortened by 3 bases and J by 3 bases, with 8 bases between the two germline ends. The CDR3 nucleotides read TGTGCCAGCTCACCCCCAAAGCCTAATGAAAAACTGTTTTTT. Amino acid sequence: CASSPPKPNEKLFF. The variable domain in full, with the rest retrieved from reference TRBV18 and TRBJ1-4, is NAGVMQNPRHLVRRRGQEARLRCSPMKGHSHVYWYRQLPEEGLKFMVYLQKENIIDESGMPKERFSAEFPKEGPSILRIQQVVRGDSAAYFCASSPPKPNEKLFFGSGTQLSVL.

The chain is built from TRBV11-2 and TRBJ2-1; 10 nucleotides match TRBD1. The CDR3 consists of 17 residues. V lost 5 bases and J lost 4; bases outside the gene matches: 11. CDR1 and CDR2 from the germline V gene are SGHAT and FQNNGV. The CDR3 region has the DNA TGTGCCAGCAGCCCTAAAGGACAGGGGGAAGGGTACAATGAGCAGTTCTTC. Translated, it gives CASSPKGQGEGYNEQFF.

The chain links TRBV5-1 to TRBJ2-1, with 7 bases aligning to TRBD2. The CDR3 has 15 amino acids. Germline assignment: CDR1 SGHRS and CDR2 YFSETQ. V dropped 3 bases and J dropped 4; count of bases not matched to a gene: 7. The CDR3 here is CASSSREFGYNEQFF. The CDR3, as DNA: TGCGCCAGCAGCTCGCGGGAGTTCGGATACAATGAGCAGTTCTTC.

J is TRBJ1-1 and V is TRBV28; TRBD1 is a possible D gene (6 bases). Trimming removed 5 bases at V and 3 bases at J, with 13 bases between. This CDR3 comprises 14 residues. In germline, CDR1 is MDHEN, CDR2 SYDVKM. The DNA of the CDR3 is TGTGCCAGCAGTGGCGACAGGCTATACACTGAAGCTTTCTTT. Translated, it gives CASSGDRLYTEAFF. The full variable domain, rest sourced from reference TRBV28 and TRBJ1-1, is DVKVTQSSRYLVKRTGEKVFLECVQDMDHENMFWYRQDPGLGLRLIYFSYDVKMKEKGDIPEGYSVSREKKERFSLILESASTNQTSMYLCASSGDRLYTEAFFGQGTRLTVV.

The V gene is TRBV5-4, the J gene TRBJ1-4; D is unresolved. V lost 4 bases to trimming and J lost 0 bases, with 13 bases between them. The CDR3 loop spans 16 amino acids. Germline V gene lookup returns CDR1 SGHNT and CDR2 YYREEE (reference sequence). Here the CDR3 reads CASSGHSTTTNEKLFF. CDR3 coding DNA: TGTGCCAGCAGCGGGCATTCAACTACAACTAATGAAAAACTGTTTTTT.

This sequence joins TRBV5-1 and TRBJ2-1; 9 positions agree with TRBD2. Germline CDR1 is SGHRS and CDR2 is YFSETQ. This CDR3 comprises 15 residues. Germline trimming cut 1 base from V and 8 bases from J; bases unmatched to any gene: 7. The chain's CDR3 is CASSLLGLASDEQFF. CDR3 DNA: TGCGCCAGCAGCTTGCTCGGACTAGCGTCCGATGAGCAGTTCTTC.

The chain combines TRBV21-1 with TRBJ2-1; the D call of TRBD2 is as the table states it, not checked on the DNA. TRBV21-1 is recorded as a pseudogene. The CDR3 loop spans 18 amino acids. The CDR3 nucleotides read TGTGCCAGCAGCTCCGGGGCCCCTGGACTAGCGCGAGGCGATGAGCAGTTCTTC. It translates to CASSSGAPGLARGDEQFF.

This sequence joins TRBV18 and TRBJ2-1; D is possibly TRBD1 or TRBD2 (5 bases each). This CDR3 is 15 amino acids long. Germline assignment: CDR1 KGHSH and CDR2 LQKENI. Trimming pared 3 bases from V and 7 bases from J, leaving 16 bases between. The CDR3 reads CASSPQPGRLNEQFF. CDR3 coding DNA: TGTGCCAGCTCACCGCAGCCGGGGCGTCTTAATGAGCAGTTCTTC.

In the case of this clone: In the same sample, other DNA sequences code for this CDR3. J is TRBJ2-7 and V is TRBV9, with a tentative D call TRBD2 (6 bases). The CDR3 runs to 14 residues. Germline V lookup: CDR1 SGDLS, CDR2 YYNGEE. Trimming left V 2 bases short and J 2 bases short, with 11 bases between. CDR3 DNA sequence: TGTGCCAGCAGCGTCGACGGGAGAACCTACGAGCAGTACTTC. Its translation is CASSVDGRTYEQYF.

J is TRBJ2-1 and V is TRBV19, with 11 bases identical to TRBD1. CDR3 size: 15 residues. Germline trimming cut 5 bases from V and 7 bases from J; bases unmatched to any gene: 7. Germline V gives CDR1 LNHDA, CDR2 SQIVND (reference sequence). CDR3: CASSLWTGGENEQFF. As DNA, the CDR3 is TGTGCCAGTAGTTTGTGGACAGGGGGCGAAAATGAGCAGTTCTTC.

V gene TRBV29-1 combines with J gene TRBJ2-5, with D perhaps matching TRBD1 (5 bases). This CDR3 is 13 amino acids long. Germline assignment: CDR1 SQVTM and CDR2 ANQGSEA. Deletions cut 4 bases from V and 5 bases from J, with 14 bases between. The chain's CDR3 is CSVVRAPSETQYF. In DNA, the CDR3 is TGCAGCGTTGTCAGGGCGCCCTCTGAGACCCAGTACTTC.

This sequence joins TRBV28 and TRBJ2-5, with a tentative D call TRBD1 (6 bases). Germline V gene sequence: CDR1 MDHEN, CDR2 SYDVKM. V dropped 6 bases and J dropped 3 bases, with 11 bases sitting between them. CDR3 length equals 13 residues. Written as DNA, the CDR3 is TGTGCCAGCAGATCCGGACAGAAAGAGACCCAGTACTTC. Translating it yields CASRSGQKETQYF.